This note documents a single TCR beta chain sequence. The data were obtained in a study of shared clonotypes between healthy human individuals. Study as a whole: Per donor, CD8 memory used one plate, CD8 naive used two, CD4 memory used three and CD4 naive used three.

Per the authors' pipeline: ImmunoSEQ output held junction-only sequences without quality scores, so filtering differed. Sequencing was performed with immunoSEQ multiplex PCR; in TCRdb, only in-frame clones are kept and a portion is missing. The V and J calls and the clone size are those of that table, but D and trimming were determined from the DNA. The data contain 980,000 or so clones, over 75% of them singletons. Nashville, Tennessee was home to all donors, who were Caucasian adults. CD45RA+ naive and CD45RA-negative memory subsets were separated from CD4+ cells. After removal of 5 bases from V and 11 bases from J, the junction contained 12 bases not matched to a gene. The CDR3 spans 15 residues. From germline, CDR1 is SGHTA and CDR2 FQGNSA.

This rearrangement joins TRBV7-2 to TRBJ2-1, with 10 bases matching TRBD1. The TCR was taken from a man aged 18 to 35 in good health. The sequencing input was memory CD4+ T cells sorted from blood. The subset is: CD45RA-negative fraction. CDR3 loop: CASSDRQGATGKQFF. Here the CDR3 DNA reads TGTGCCAGCAGCGACAGACAGGGGGCGACTGGAAAGCAGTTCTTC.